These 19 T cell receptor beta chains were all obtained from the same sample, sequenced in a study of human T cells and chemical hapten exposure. The time point denotes: patch test 1, 2 weeks after DPC sensitization. Indicated treatment: therapeutic diphenylcyclopropenone sensitization with weekly scalp DPC. TCRdb called the RACE reads again in MiXCR, with one record for every CDR3 protein. The data contain approximately 74,000 distinct CDR3 sequences, around 30% of them singletons. Sequenced material: whole blood, taken in connection with sensitization to the hapten diphenylcyclopropenone (DPC). These TCRs come from a man aged 35-49 years with alopecia areata. Some clones in this sample may be carry-over from other donors' samples.

There are a few counts of this clonotype. One end of the junction fails to match germline, which may point to a read error. The CDR3 bases are TGTGCCAGCAGCTTAGCCGACGGAGCCAATCAGCCCCAGCATTTT. This codes for CASSLADGANQPQHF. The chain employs TRBV12-3 or TRBV12-4 and TRBJ1-5; D unresolved. The CDR3 is made up of 15 amino acids.

This clonotype appeared a single time. The rearrangement joins TRBV27 to TRBJ2-3, with 8 bases matching TRBD2. Germline V gene lookup returns CDR1 MNHEY and CDR2 SMNVEV (reference sequence). After removal of 8 bases from V and 3 bases from J, the junction contained 16 bases not matched to a gene. CDR3 length: 17 amino acids. CDR3 nucleotide sequence: TGTGCCAGCCACCCGGCGGGGGGACCCCACAGGACAGATACGCAGTATTTT. Encoded protein: CASHPAGGPHRTDTQYF.

This clonotype was counted once. The V and J genes are TRBV27 and TRBJ2-1; the match to TRBD2 covers 14 bases. The germline CDR1 and CDR2 sequences are MNHEY and SMNVEV (reference sequence). The CDR3 contains 16 residues. Trimming took 5 bases from V and 10 from J; bases not matched to a gene: 10. The CDR3 region has the DNA TGTGCCAGCAGTCACCCCCGAGGGACTAGCGGGGGAGAGCAGTTCTTC. This sequence encodes CASSHPRGTSGGEQFF.

The chain links TRBV10-3 to TRBJ2-7, with D tentatively TRBD1 (5 bases). Looked up from germline, CDR1 is ENHRY and CDR2 is SYGVKD. This CDR3 has 14 residues. V dropped 6 bases and J dropped 5 bases, with 17 bases sitting between them. The CDR3 sequence is CAISPAAAGNEQYF. As DNA, the CDR3 is TGTGCCATCAGCCCTGCCGCCGCAGGGAACGAGCAGTACTTC.

The chain is built from TRBV27 and TRBJ2-4; tentatively, D is TRBD1 or TRBD2 (6 bases each). Germline V gene data show CDR1 as MNHEY and CDR2 as SMNVEV (reference sequence). CDR3 size: 14 residues. Trimming removed 8 bases at V and 5 bases at J, with 16 bases between. Written as DNA, the CDR3 is TGTGCCAGCGGTACTTACAGGGAGGAAAACATTCAGTACTTC. Protein: CASGTYREENIQYF.

Details on this clonotype: Mismatch with germline at one junction end may stem from a read error. CDR3 region: CASSLDGGVGTETFF. Here the CDR3 DNA reads TGTGCCAGCAGCTTAGATGGGGGGGTGGGCACTGAAACTTTCTTT. This rearrangement joins TRBV7-2 to TRBJ1-1; D is perhaps TRBD1 (5 bases). From germline, CDR1 is SGHTA and CDR2 FQGNSA. This CDR3 is 15 amino acids long.

The V and J genes are TRBV20-1 and TRBJ1-6; D possibly corresponds to TRBD1 (6 bases). The CDR3 extends over 15 amino acids. The V end was cut by 2 bases, the J end by 0 bases, with 8 bases between. Germline CDR1 reads DFQATT; CDR2 reads SNEGSKA (reference sequence). DNA for the CDR3: TGCAGTGCTAGAAAGGACAGCTCCTATAATTCACCCCTCCACTTT. This sequence encodes CSARKDSSYNSPLHF.

This clonotype was counted only a few times. The gene calls are TRBV20-1 and TRBJ1-1; the D is unclear. CDR3 length: 15 amino acids. V lost 4 bases, J lost 6 bases, and 21 bases lay in between. Germline-derived CDR1 and CDR2 are DFQATT and SNEGSKA (reference sequence). The CDR3 region has the DNA TGCAGTGCTACCCTGCCGGACGGGGTAAACGCTGAAGCTTTCTTT. Translated: CSATLPDGVNAEAFF.

This chain uses TRBV9 with TRBJ2-1; weak D call: TRBD1 (6 bases). The CDR3 covers 18 residues. From germline, CDR1 is SGDLS and CDR2 YYNGEE. V dropped 0 bases and J dropped 1 base, with 17 bases sitting between them. The CDR3: CASSVALKGEGSYNEQFF. CDR3 nucleotide sequence: TGTGCCAGCAGCGTAGCTCTGAAGGGGGAAGGTTCCTACAATGAGCAGTTCTTC.

The chain is built from TRBV6-2 or TRBV6-3 and TRBJ2-5, with 9 bases identical to TRBD1. V was pared by 4 bases and J by 2 bases, with 8 bases of the junction left unmatched. The CDR3 runs to 16 residues. CDR1 is MNHEY and CDR2 is SVGEGT in the germline V gene. The CDR3 sequence is CASSSPGTGRQETQYF. The DNA of the CDR3 is TGTGCCAGCAGTTCCCCCGGGACAGGGAGGCAAGAGACCCAGTACTTC.

The J gene is TRBJ2-3, the V gene TRBV10-3, with 10 bases identical to TRBD1. Germline V gene sequence: CDR1 ENHRY, CDR2 SYGVKD. The CDR3 is 16 amino acids. V dropped 8 bases and J dropped 7; count of bases not matched to a gene: 15. CDR3 nucleotides: TGTGCCATCCGACCCGCGACAGGGGGCGCTTTTCATACGCAGTATTTT. The encoded protein is CAIRPATGGAFHTQYF.

The chain carries TRBV20-1 and TRBJ2-1; the match to TRBD1 covers 7 bases. With 6 bases clipped from V and 4 bases from J, the junction kept 9 bases outside the gene matches. Germline V gene data show CDR1 as DFQATT and CDR2 as SNEGSKA (reference sequence). The CDR3 has 14 amino acids. CDR3 protein: CSAATGTDYNEQFF. The DNA for the CDR3 is TGCAGTGCCGCCACCGGGACAGATTACAATGAGCAGTTCTTC.

The chain recombines TRBV28 with TRBJ2-1; D call uncertain. Germline CDR1 and CDR2: MDHEN and SYDVKM. The CDR3 consists of 12 residues. Trimming cost V 3 bases and J 13 bases, with 13 bases left between them. The chain's CDR3 is CASSFPRSLQFF. The CDR3 region has the DNA TGTGCCAGCAGTTTCCCCCGGAGTCTTCAGTTCTTC. Full variable domain (rest looked up from reference TRBV28 and TRBJ2-1): DVKVTQSSRYLVKRTGEKVFLECVQDMDHENMFWYRQDPGLGLRLIYFSYDVKMKEKGDIPEGYSVSREKKERFSLILESASTNQTSMYLCASSFPRSLQFFGPGTRLTVL.

The rearrangement links TRBV7-2 to TRBJ2-7, with D unclear. Germline assignment: CDR1 SGHTA and CDR2 FQGNSA. The CDR3 is made up of 16 amino acids. V was trimmed by 4 bases and J by 2 bases, leaving 18 bases between them. The CDR3 nucleotides read TGTGCCAGCAGCTCCCGGCCCTCAGACTTAACCTACGAGCAGTACTTC. Residues: CASSSRPSDLTYEQYF.

This clonotype appeared a few times. The chain employs TRBV7-2 and TRBJ2-3; D uncertain. With 4 bases removed from V and 2 bases from J, the gap between germline ends came to 10 bases. The CDR3 runs to 14 residues. Germline V gene data show CDR1 as SGHTA and CDR2 as FQGNSA. CDR3 bases: TGTGCCAGCAGCTCTAGAGCTACCACAGATACGCAGTATTTT. Amino acids: CASSSRATTDTQYF.

This clonotype came up a few times. This chain connects TRBV12-3 or TRBV12-4 to TRBJ2-1; TRBD1 matches 10 bases. The CDR3 is made up of 13 amino acids. The V gene end was trimmed by 6 bases and the J gene end by 7 bases; junction bases not matched to a gene: 3. DNA for the CDR3: TGTGCCAGCAGCTCGGACAGGGGGAATGAGCAGTTCTTC. Translating gives CASSSDRGNEQFF.

In this sample, this clonotype turned up once. This chain links TRBV28 with TRBJ2-5; a possible D gene is TRBD2 (5 bases). This CDR3 comprises 14 residues. V lost 5 bases and J lost 4, with 14 bases in between. The germline CDR1 and CDR2 sequences are MDHEN and SYDVKM. The CDR3 here is CASSVPGGAETQYF. The CDR3, as DNA: TGTGCCAGCAGTGTCCCTGGAGGAGCAGAGACCCAGTACTTC.

The CDR3 DNA sequence: TGTGCCAGCAGCCAAGATGCCTACAATGAGCAGTTCTTC. Its translation is CASSQDAYNEQFF. This sequence joins TRBV3-1 and TRBJ2-1; D remains unclear. Trimming removed 0 bases at V and 2 bases at J, with 2 bases between. The CDR3 loop spans 13 amino acids. Germline V gene data show CDR1 as LGHDT and CDR2 as YNNKEL (reference sequence).

The chain links TRBV6-6 to TRBJ1-2; D is undetermined. This CDR3 is built from 15 residues. The germline V gene encodes CDR1 MNHNY and CDR2 SVGAGI (reference sequence). V was trimmed by 0 bases and J by 1 base, leaving 9 bases between them. The CDR3 is CASSYSTRNNYGYTF. The CDR3 nucleotides are TGTGCCAGCAGTTACTCGACCAGAAATAACTATGGCTACACCTTC.